Below are 12 T cell receptor beta chains sequenced from a single sample in a study of regulatory T cells in long-lasting Graves disease. Building of the TCR beta libraries involved iRepertoire HTBI primers and Arm-PCR of CDR3 regions. TCRdb processed the multiplex PCR reads anew with MiXCR; each CDR3 protein has one entry. This sample has around 240,000 distinct CDR3 sequences, with 15% to 20% found just once. As to time point: newly diagnosed GD, antithyroid drugs for less than 3 months. Generation of the TCR library employed RNA extracted from PBMCs. The same sample was also used in a study of T cells in Graves' hyperthyroidism and ophthalmopathy.

This specimen consisted of peripheral blood mononuclear cells (PBMCs), obtained at new diagnosis, from a patient treated with antithyroid drugs. Source of these receptors: a woman aged 25 to 39 with Graves disease.

About this clonotype: With only one base between it and a far larger clone, this is likely a read error. The rearrangement links TRBV9 to TRBJ2-1; 7 bases agree with TRBD2. The CDR3 contains 14 residues. CDR1 and CDR2 (germline): SGDLS, YYNGEE. V lost 4 bases to trimming and J lost 13 bases; unmatched junction nucleotides: 14. In DNA form, the CDR3 reads TGTGCCAGCAGCCCCATTCGGGGGAGGGAGACCCAGTTCTTC. It encodes CASSPIRGRETQFF. Together with reference TRBV9 and TRBJ2-1, the CDR3 gives the full variable domain: DSGVTQTPKHLITATGQRVTLRCSPRSGDLSVYWYQQSLDQGLQFLIQYYNGEERAKGNILERFSAQQFPDLHSELNLSSLELGDSALYFCASSPIRGRETQFFGPGTRLTVL.

This clonotype has just a few counts. This may be a read error, as it is one base from a much larger clone. The chain has TRBV27 and TRBJ1-5; the D is unclear. The CDR3 spans 14 residues. Trimming pared 5 bases from V and 6 bases from J, leaving 14 bases between. Germline CDR1 is MNHEY and CDR2 is SMNVEV (reference sequence). CDR3 amino acids: CASSLRQEVQPQHF. CDR3 bases: TGTGCCAGCAGTCTTAGACAAGAAGTTCAGCCCCAGCATTTT.

This clonotype appeared many times. The chain employs TRBV2 and TRBJ2-7, with 10 bases fitting TRBD1. The J segment lost 0 bases and the V segment lost 8 bases, leaving 4 bases of the junction unmatched. The length of the CDR3 is 14 residues. Germline V lookup: CDR1 SNHLY, CDR2 FYNNEI. This chain's CDR3 is CASQTGGASYEQYF. CDR3 coding DNA: TGTGCCAGCCAGACAGGGGGCGCCTCCTACGAGCAGTACTTC.

V usage is TRBV14 and J usage is TRBJ1-6, with unresolved D. The CDR3 runs 13 residues. Germline V gives CDR1 SGHDN, CDR2 FVKESK. Trimming shortened V by 3 bases and J by 6 bases, and 6 bases separated the two germline ends. CDR3 amino acids: CASSQELNSPLHF. CDR3 sequence (DNA): TGTGCCAGCAGCCAGGAACTTAATTCACCCCTCCACTTT. The full variable domain, its missing parts supplied by reference TRBV14 and TRBJ1-6, is EAGVTQFPSHSVIEKGQTVTLRCDPISGHDNLYWYRRVMGKEIKFLLHFVKESKQDESGMPNNRFLAERTGGTYSTLKVQPAELEDSGVYFCASSQELNSPLHFGNGTRLTVT.

This clonotype showed up many times. The J gene is TRBJ2-1, the V gene TRBV7-2; 7 bases fit TRBD1. V lost 2 bases and J lost 4; bases outside the gene matches: 11. The CDR3 runs 17 residues. CDR1 is SGHTA, CDR2 FQGNSA, per germline. CDR3 amino acids: CASSLMGQQRVYNEQFF. The CDR3 nucleotides are TGTGCCAGCAGCTTAATGGGACAGCAGAGGGTTTACAATGAGCAGTTCTTC. The variable domain in full, completed from reference TRBV7-2 and TRBJ2-1, reads GAGVSQSPSNKVTEKGKDVELRCDPISGHTALYWYRQSLGQGLEFLIYFQGNSAPDKSGLPSDRFSAERTGGSVSTLTIQRTQQEDSAVYLCASSLMGQQRVYNEQFFGPGTRLTVL.

This clonotype was counted many times. The chain combines TRBV5-1 with TRBJ2-1; 8 bases map to TRBD1. V dropped 1 base and J dropped 8; count of bases not matched to a gene: 8. Germline V CDR1 and CDR2: SGHRS, YFSETQ. This CDR3 comprises 15 residues. CDR3 sequence: CASSLHGQGSYEQFF. The CDR3, as DNA: TGCGCCAGCAGCTTGCATGGACAGGGTTCCTATGAGCAGTTCTTC.

In its sample, this clonotype was seen many times. The rearrangement joins TRBV6-9 to TRBJ2-7, with D hard to call. The CDR3 length is 13 residues. The V end was cut by 4 bases, the J end by 5 bases, with 12 bases between. Germline CDR1 and CDR2: MNHGY and SVAAGI. CDR3 nucleotides: TGTGCCAGCAGTTTGACTCTGACCCACGAGCAGTACTTC. It encodes CASSLTLTHEQYF.

This clonotype was seen more than once but under ten times. The V call is TRBV11-2, the J call TRBJ1-1, with TRBD1 matching over 9 bases. Trimming cost V 2 bases and J 2 bases; bases outside gene matches: 9. CDR1 and CDR2 (germline): SGHAT, FQNNGV. The CDR3 length is 17 residues. This CDR3 is CASSLRLRDRANTEAFF. The DNA for the CDR3 is TGTGCCAGCAGCTTAAGGTTACGGGACAGGGCAAACACTGAAGCTTTCTTT.

In its sample, this clonotype was seen many times. The genes are TRBV5-1 and TRBJ2-3; possibly TRBD2 for D (5 bases). CDR1 is SGHRS, CDR2 YFSETQ, per germline. V was cut by 5 bases and J by 6 bases, with 13 bases left in between. This CDR3 contains 13 residues. Written as DNA, the CDR3 is TGCGCCAGCAGACAAGTAGCGACCGATACGCAGTATTTT. Its protein product is CASRQVATDTQYF.

A few counts support this clonotype. The V gene is TRBV5-1, the J gene TRBJ2-6, with 10 bases lining up with TRBD2. Looked up from germline, CDR1 is SGHRS and CDR2 is YFSETQ. The CDR3 contains 19 residues. V shed 4 bases and J 0 bases; nucleotides not matched to a gene: 10. The CDR3 protein is CASSRNSGGIISGANVLTF. CDR3 nucleotide sequence: TGCGCCAGCAGCCGCAATAGCGGGGGGATCATCTCTGGGGCCAACGTCCTGACTTTC.

V gene TRBV4-1 combines with J gene TRBJ2-1, with TRBD2 matching 9 bases. Germline V CDR1 and CDR2: MGHRA, YSYEKL. The V gene end was trimmed by 1 base and the J gene end by 8 bases; junction bases not matched to a gene: 12. CDR3 length: 17 residues. CDR3 in amino acids: CASSQAPLAGLSDEQFF. The DNA of the CDR3 is TGCGCCAGCAGCCAAGCCCCTCTAGCGGGGCTCTCGGATGAGCAGTTCTTC.

This clonotype appeared many times. The chain employs TRBV6-1 and TRBJ2-5, with D unclear. Germline CDR1 reads MNHNS; CDR2 reads SASEGT. Trimming took 3 bases from V and 5 from J, leaving 4 bases between them. The CDR3 is made up of 11 amino acids. The chain's CDR3 is CASSERETQYF. Written as DNA, the CDR3 is TGTGCCAGCAGTGAGCGGGAGACCCAGTACTTC.